This TCR beta chain was observed in a study of shared clonotypes between healthy human individuals. General study findings and limits: Approximately 5% was the fraction of naive CD4 clonotypes found shared across a few donors. The low donor count limited represented genetic and exposure-history diversity. Naive subsets generally had larger estimated richness than memory subsets.

As regards this clone: Its antigen is currently unknown.

The ends were cut back, 5 bases at V and 8 bases at J, with 18 bases in the middle. The CDR3 extends over 14 amino acids. The germline gives CDR1 MNHEY, CDR2 SMNVEV (reference sequence). Naive CD8 cells lacked CD45RO, underwent positive selection for CCR7 and left out terminally differentiated effector memory CD45RA+ cells. Clones were read by immunoSEQ multiplex PCR, and TCRdb kept only the in-frame ones, dropping some. The data contain 550,000 to 650,000 clones, around 96% of them singletons. The source is a young woman in good health. Sequencing was done on a sample of naive CD8+ T cells sorted from blood. This chain uses TRBV27 with TRBJ1-2; D not resolved. CDR3 bases: TGTGCCAGCAGTCCAACGGGTGGGTTGAGCGGCTACACCTTC. It encodes CASSPTGGLSGYTF.